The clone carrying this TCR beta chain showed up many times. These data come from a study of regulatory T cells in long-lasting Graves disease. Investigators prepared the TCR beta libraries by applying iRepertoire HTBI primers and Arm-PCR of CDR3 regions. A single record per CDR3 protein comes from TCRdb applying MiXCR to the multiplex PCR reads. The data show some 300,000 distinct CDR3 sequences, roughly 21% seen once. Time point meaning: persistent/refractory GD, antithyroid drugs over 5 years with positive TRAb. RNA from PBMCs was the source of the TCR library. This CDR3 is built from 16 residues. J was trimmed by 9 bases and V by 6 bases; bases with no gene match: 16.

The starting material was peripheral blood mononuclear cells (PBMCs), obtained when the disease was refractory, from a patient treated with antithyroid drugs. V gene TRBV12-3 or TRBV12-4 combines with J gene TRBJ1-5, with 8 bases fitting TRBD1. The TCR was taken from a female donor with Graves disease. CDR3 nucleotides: TGTGCCAGCAGCAAGAGGGACAGGCCCGAATTTGGGCCCCAGCATTTT. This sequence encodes CASSKRDRPEFGPQHF.